A selection of T cell receptor beta chains follows, all from one sample in a study of T cell repertoires in cytomegalovirus infection. TCRdb passed the reads through MiXCR, listing each CDR3 protein once. This sample has tens of thousands of distinct CDR3 sequences, with 20% found just once. The antigens for these receptors are not known. Material for sequencing was PBMCs, sequenced either directly or after in vitro stimulation (not recorded which). The receptor source for this set is a human donor in good health (CMV status not recorded). Some clones in this sample may be carry-over from other donors' samples. CDR3s include the opening cysteine and the closing phenylalanine or tryptophan. D genes are given only for firm matches. Size is stated for part of the rows, as once, few or many counts, or as a class when the clone is expanded.

J | D | size | V | DNA | CDR3
TRBJ2-1 | - | many | TRBV20-1 | TGCAGTGCTAGAGTTCGGGGTCCCTACAATGAGCAGTTCTTC | CSARVRGPYNEQFF
TRBJ1-1 | - | - | TRBV6-1 | TGTGCCAGCACCCAAGGGTCGGGTGAAGCTTTCTTT | CASTQGSGEAFF
TRBJ2-5 | TRBD2 | - | TRBV11-2 | TGTGCCAGCAGCTTTAGCGGGGCCGATGAGACCCAGTACTTC | CASSFSGADETQYF
TRBJ2-3 | - | - | TRBV19 | TGTGCCAGTAGTGACGGAGGGGCAGGCACAGATACGCAGTATTTT | CASSDGGAGTDTQYF
TRBJ1-6 | - | many | TRBV7-2 | TGTGCCAGCAGCCCCGTGGCTTATCCTTATAATTCACCCCTCCACTTT | CASSPVAYPYNSPLHF
TRBJ2-1 | TRBD2 | many | TRBV4-1 | TGCGCCAGCAGCCTCCGACCTGCGGGACTAGGTTCCTACAATGAGCAGTTCTTC | CASSLRPAGLGSYNEQFF
TRBJ1-2 | - | many | TRBV2 | TGTGCCAGCAGTGATGGGGTTGACTATGGCTACACCTTC | CASSDGVDYGYTF
TRBJ2-1 | TRBD2 | many | TRBV7-9 | TGTGCCAGCAGCCTCAGCGGGGGGGGATATGATGAGCAGTTCTTC | CASSLSGGGYDEQFF
TRBJ2-2 | - | - | TRBV3-1 | TGTGCCAGCAGCCGTCGGTTGGGATTTGGGGAGCTGTTTTTT | CASSRRLGFGELFF
TRBJ2-3 | - | - | TRBV15 | TGTGCCACCAGCAGAGATCCTCGGCCCACAGATACGCAGTATTTT | CATSRDPRPTDTQYF
TRBJ1-1 | - | - | TRBV20-1 | TGCAGTGCTAGAGATCTCGGTGGTGGCACTGAAGCTTTCTTT | CSARDLGGGTEAFF
TRBJ1-1 | - | many | TRBV7-2 | TGTGCCAGCAGCCCACGGGCCCGGGCGGTCACTGAAGCTTTCTTT | CASSPRARAVTEAFF
TRBJ2-3 | - | few | TRBV2 | TGTGCCAGCAAGCTAATCCTAAGCGCTTTAGTGGAGTATTTT | CASKLILSALVEYF
TRBJ2-7 | - | many | TRBV7-9 | TGTGCCAGCAGAGGGGACACCGGGGGCGAGCAGTACTTC | CASRGDTGGEQYF
TRBJ2-5 | - | - | TRBV3-1 | TGTGCCAGCAGCCAAGTTTTGTCCAGGGTTGAGACCCAGTACTTC | CASSQVLSRVETQYF
TRBJ1-2 | - | many | TRBV7-2 | TGTGCCAGCAGCTTACGCGCGGGCTATGGCTACACCTTC | CASSLRAGYGYTF
TRBJ1-2 | - | - | TRBV3-1 | TGTGCCAGCACCACCAACGGACGGAACTATGGCTACACCTTC | CASTTNGRNYGYTF
TRBJ2-3 | - | - | TRBV7-2 | TGTGCCAGCAGCTTAGCCACAGGGGATACGCAGTATTTT | CASSLATGDTQYF
TRBJ2-3 | - | - | TRBV12-3/TRBV12-4 | TGTGCCAGCAGTACAGATACGCAGTATTTT | CASSTDTQYF
TRBJ2-2 | - | - | TRBV5-4 | TGTGCCAGCAGCCCGGACCACACCGGGGAGCTGTTTTTT | CASSPDHTGELFF
TRBJ1-1 | - | - | TRBV29-1 | TGCAGCGTTGAAGTCGGGGTTTACACTGAAGCTTTCTTT | CSVEVGVYTEAFF
TRBJ2-7 | - | - | TRBV10-1 | TGCGCCAGCAGGGACTGCCAGCCCTCCCTATACGAGCAGTACTTC | CASRDCQPSLYEQYF
TRBJ2-5 | - | few | TRBV5-6 | TGTGCCAGCAGCTTGGGACCAGAGACCCAGTACTTC | CASSLGPETQYF
TRBJ2-5 | - | - | TRBV6-5 | TGTGCCAGCAGTACAACGACAGGCCCCCTCCAAGAGACCCAGTACTTC | CASSTTTGPLQETQYF
TRBJ2-7 | - | few | TRBV20-1 | TGCAGTGCTAGAGAGCCTATGGGAGAGCAGTACTTC | CSAREPMGEQYF
TRBJ2-1 | TRBD2 | - | TRBV7-2 | TGTGCCAGCAGCATGTCGGGACTAGCGGACTCCTACAATGAGCAGTTCTTC | CASSMSGLADSYNEQFF
TRBJ2-5 | - | many | TRBV10-3 | TGTGCCATCAGTGAGGGGGCGACTAGTCAGGGGGAAGAGACCCAGTACTTC | CAISEGATSQGEETQYF
TRBJ2-1 | - | few | TRBV11-2 | TGTGCCAGCAGCTTAGAGGGTATAGGGAGGAGGGCCCCCTACAATGAGCAGTTCTTC | CASSLEGIGRRAPYNEQFF
TRBJ2-1 | TRBD2 | medium-sized | TRBV10-2 | TGCGCCAGCAGTGAGAGCTTGGGACTAGCGGGAAGAGATGAGCAGTTCTTC | CASSESLGLAGRDEQFF
TRBJ2-3 | - | few | TRBV5-4 | TGTGCCAGCAGCTTGGGAGCGACAGATACGCAGTATTTT | CASSLGATDTQYF
TRBJ2-3 | - | few | TRBV27 | TGTGCCAGCAGTTCTACAGGGTTTTTAGATACGCAGTATTTT | CASSSTGFLDTQYF
TRBJ2-1 | - | - | TRBV4-3 | TGCGCCAGCAGCCAAAATAGGCGGGATGAGCAGTTCTTC | CASSQNRRDEQFF
TRBJ2-1 | - | - | TRBV3-1 | TGTGCCAGCAGCCAAGTTCCAGGTTCCTACAATGAGCAGTTCTTC | CASSQVPGSYNEQFF
TRBJ1-4 | - | - | TRBV10-3 | TGTGCCTCTAGGGGGGGGGCCAGATCAACTAATGAAAAACTGTTTTTT | CASRGGARSTNEKLFF
TRBJ1-1 | - | - | TRBV14 | TGTGCCAGCAGCGGACGGGCGAACACTGAAGCTTTCTTT | CASSGRANTEAFF
TRBJ2-7 | - | - | TRBV5-4 | TGTGCCAGCAGCGGCGACCCAGACATACGCAGGTACGAGCAGTACTTC | CASSGDPDIRRYEQYF
TRBJ2-1 | TRBD2 | many | TRBV7-9 | TGTGCCAGCAGCTCCAGCGGGAGCCACGGGGATGAGCAGTTCTTC | CASSSSGSHGDEQFF
TRBJ1-3 | TRBD1 | - | TRBV29-1 | TGCAGCAAGGACAGGGTCCCTCCTGGAAACACCATATATTTT | CSKDRVPPGNTIYF
TRBJ2-4 | TRBD1 | medium-sized | TRBV10-3 | TGTGCCATCAGTGAGGAGGACAGGGGGCCAAACATTCAGTACTTC | CAISEEDRGPNIQYF
TRBJ2-6 | - | - | TRBV20-1 | TGCAGTGCGGCGGTCCCCTCTGAGGCCAACGTCCTGACTTTC | CSAAVPSEANVLTF
TRBJ2-6 | - | - | TRBV27 | TGTGCCAGCAGTCAAGTACTACTTTCTGGGGCCAACGTCCTGACTTTC | CASSQVLLSGANVLTF
TRBJ1-1 | - | many | TRBV10-3 | TGTGCCATCAGGCAGGGTCTGAACACTGAAGCTTTCTTT | CAIRQGLNTEAFF
TRBJ2-5 | TRBD1 | - | TRBV5-1 | TGCGCCAGCAGCACTGGACAGGGGGCTCGGGAGACCCAGTACTTC | CASSTGQGARETQYF
TRBJ2-3 | - | once | TRBV20-1 | TGCAGTCCCATGAACAGGTGGGGTTCGGATACGCAGTATTTT | CSPMNRWGSDTQYF
TRBJ2-5 | - | few | TRBV7-9 | TGTGCCAGCAGCCAGGGGTCAGAGACCCAGTACTTC | CASSQGSETQYF
TRBJ1-5 | TRBD1 | many | TRBV7-9 | TGTGCCAGCACCACAGGGGGTTCTCAGCCCCAGCATTTT | CASTTGGSQPQHF
TRBJ2-5 | - | many | TRBV7-2 | TGTGCCAGCAGCTTAGTTCCAGGGCGGGAGACCCAGTACTTC | CASSLVPGRETQYF